The clone carrying this T cell receptor (beta chain) was counted once. Its target is not known. Libraries were prepared by immunoSEQ multiplex PCR; TCRdb keeps only in-frame clonotypes and omits some of them. The repertoire includes around 23,000 clones, over 90% of them detected once, and around 0.54% sits in the top ten. Germline CDR1 LGHNA, CDR2 YNFKEQ. This CDR3 has 18 residues. V lost 0 bases, J lost 0 bases, and 5 bases stayed unmatched. The sample originates from a study of graft-versus-host responses after intestinal transplantation. At the level of the study: Each transplant was multivisceral, liver-intestinal, or isolated intestinal. Anti-thymocyte globulin induction preceded about 3 years of tacrolimus and steroid maintenance in all recipients.

General study results and limits: Marrow from the recipient contained GvH clones, some of which had appeared first in ileum or blood. Early after transplant, HvG declines were associated with peak levels of circulating GvH clones.

This chain uses TRBV4-2 with TRBJ2-5; 12 bases match TRBD2. This sequence originates from a human patient who received an intestinal transplant, so some T cells may come from the graft donor. The specimen was PBMCs, collected 18 days after transplant. The CDR3 region has the DNA TGTGCCAGCAGCCAAGAAGTTACTAGCGGGGGGTACCAAGAGACCCAGTACTTC. It encodes CASSQEVTSGGYQETQYF.